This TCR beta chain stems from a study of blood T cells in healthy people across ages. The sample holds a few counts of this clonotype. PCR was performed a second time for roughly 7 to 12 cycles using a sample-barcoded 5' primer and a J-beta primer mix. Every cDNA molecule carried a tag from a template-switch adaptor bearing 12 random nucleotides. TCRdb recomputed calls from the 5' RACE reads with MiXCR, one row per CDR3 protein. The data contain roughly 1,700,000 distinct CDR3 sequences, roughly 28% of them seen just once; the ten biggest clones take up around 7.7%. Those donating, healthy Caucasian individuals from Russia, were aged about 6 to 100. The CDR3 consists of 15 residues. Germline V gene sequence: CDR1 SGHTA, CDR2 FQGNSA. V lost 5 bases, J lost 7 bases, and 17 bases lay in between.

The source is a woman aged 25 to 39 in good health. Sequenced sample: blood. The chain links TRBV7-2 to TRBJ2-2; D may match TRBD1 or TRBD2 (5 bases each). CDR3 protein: CASSPEGYGDGELFF. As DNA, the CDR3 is TGTGCCAGCAGCCCAGAGGGGTATGGGGACGGGGAGCTGTTTTTT.